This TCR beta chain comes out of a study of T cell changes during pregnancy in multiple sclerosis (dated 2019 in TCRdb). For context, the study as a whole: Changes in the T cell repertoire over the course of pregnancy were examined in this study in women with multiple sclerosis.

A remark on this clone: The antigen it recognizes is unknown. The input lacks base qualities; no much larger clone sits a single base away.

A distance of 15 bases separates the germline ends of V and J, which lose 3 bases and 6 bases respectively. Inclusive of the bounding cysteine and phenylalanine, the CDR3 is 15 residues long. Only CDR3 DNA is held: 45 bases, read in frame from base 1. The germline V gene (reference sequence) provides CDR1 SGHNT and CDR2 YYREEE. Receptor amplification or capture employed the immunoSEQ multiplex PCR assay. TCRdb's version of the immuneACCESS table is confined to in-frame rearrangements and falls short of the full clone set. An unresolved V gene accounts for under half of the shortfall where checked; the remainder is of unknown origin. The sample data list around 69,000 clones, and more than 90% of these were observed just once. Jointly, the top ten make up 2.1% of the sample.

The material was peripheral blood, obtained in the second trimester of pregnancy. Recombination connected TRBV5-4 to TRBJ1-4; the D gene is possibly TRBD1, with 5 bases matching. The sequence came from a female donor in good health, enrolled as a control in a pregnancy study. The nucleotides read TGTGCCAGCAGCTCCAGGGCGGCAGGACATGAAAAACTGTTTTTT. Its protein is CASSSRAAGHEKLFF.